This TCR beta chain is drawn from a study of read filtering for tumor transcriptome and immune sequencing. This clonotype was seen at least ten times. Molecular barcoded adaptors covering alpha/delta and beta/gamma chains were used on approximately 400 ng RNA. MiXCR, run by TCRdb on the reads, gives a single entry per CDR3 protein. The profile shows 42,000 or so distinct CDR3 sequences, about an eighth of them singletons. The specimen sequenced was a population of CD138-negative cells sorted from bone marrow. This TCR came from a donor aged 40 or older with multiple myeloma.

CDR3 DNA: TGCAGTGCTGGGGACAGGACTCAGATCAATCAGCCCCAGCATTTT. This translates into CSAGDRTQINQPQHF. The chain employs TRBV20-1 and TRBJ1-5; 8 nucleotides align to TRBD1. Per the germline V gene, CDR1 is DFQATT and CDR2 is SNEGSKA (reference sequence). The CDR3 contains 15 residues. The ends lost 5 bases at V and 3 bases at J; junction bases unmatched: 9.